A single sample is the source of the 5 T cell receptor beta chains below, sequenced in a study of T cells in Graves' hyperthyroidism and ophthalmopathy. The CDR3 regions of TCR beta were amplified from RNA transcripts. When the TCR CDR3 underwent first-round RT-PCR, the HTBI primer set was used. Each CDR3 protein gets one entry after TCRdb re-called the multiplex PCR reads with MiXCR. This table has fewer than 350,000 distinct CDR3 sequences, 15% to 20% appearing once. Sequenced sample: blood. Receptors were obtained from a woman between 50 and 59 years old with Graves' hyperthyroidism.

This clonotype was picked up a small number of times. The chain is built from TRBV27 and TRBJ1-2; no clear D gene. Between the trimmed V and J ends, which lost 4 bases and 7 bases, there was a span of 13 bases. The germline CDR1 and CDR2 sequences are MNHEY and SMNVEV (reference sequence). CDR3 length equals 13 residues. CDR3 protein: CASSSNLKGGYTF. CDR3 in DNA: TGTGCCAGCAGTTCGAACTTAAAGGGTGGCTACACCTTC.

Many counts were recorded for this clonotype. The chain joins TRBV10-3 to TRBJ1-2; weak D call: TRBD1 (5 bases). This CDR3 has 11 amino acids. The germline V gene has CDR1 ENHRY and CDR2 SYGVKD. With 8 bases removed from V and 8 bases from J, the gap between germline ends came to 12 bases. The CDR3 DNA is TGTGCCATCGGGCAGGGCCGCGGCTACACCTTC. Translated, it gives CAIGQGRGYTF.

This clonotype appeared a few times. The chain combines TRBV20-1 with TRBJ2-7; 7 bases are a match to TRBD2. This CDR3 is built from 13 residues. CDR1 and CDR2 (germline): DFQATT, SNEGSKA (reference sequence). Unmatched junction bases numbered 3, after V lost 1 base and J lost 3 bases. The CDR3 sequence: CSARGPSGYEQYV. The CDR3 nucleotides are TGCAGTGCTAGAGGTCCTAGCGGCTACGAGCAGTACGTC.

This clonotype has more than one count but fewer than ten. The V gene is TRBV5-1, the J gene TRBJ2-3, with D perhaps matching TRBD1 (5 bases). The ends were cut back, 2 bases at V and 2 bases at J, with 9 bases in the middle. The germline V gene encodes CDR1 SGHRS and CDR2 YFSETQ. The CDR3 spans 14 residues. CDR3 nucleotide sequence: TGCGCCAGCAGCTTCCAGGGTGACACAGATACGCAGTATTTT. Translated, it gives CASSFQGDTDTQYF. The whole variable domain, filled in from reference TRBV5-1 and TRBJ2-3, reads KAGVTQTPRYLIKTRGQQVTLSCSPISGHRSVSWYQQTPGQGLQFLFEYFSETQRNKGNFPGRFSGRQFSNSRSEMNVSTLELGDSALYLCASSFQGDTDTQYFGPGTRLTVL.

This clonotype was seen only a few times. V usage is TRBV28 and J usage is TRBJ2-2; no clear D. The ends were cut back, 2 bases at V and 4 bases at J, with 11 bases in the middle. Germline V gene data show CDR1 as MDHEN and CDR2 as SYDVKM. This CDR3 comprises 15 residues. The CDR3 bases are TGTGCCAGCAGTTTAGTGATAGCCGGCACCGGGGAGCTGTTTTTT. Translated: CASSLVIAGTGELFF.